This T cell receptor (beta chain) was obtained from a study of monozygotic twins with cystic fibrosis. Study findings and constraints: Shared CDR3 numbers were not associated with age, concordance or severity. The repertoire was suggested to be naive-dominated, clonality median approximately 0.0098. J usage was most co-twin-similar in 8 of 16 pairs, V in 13.

The assay was immunoSEQ multiplex PCR, and TCRdb's table has in-frame clones only and misses some. Among 25,000 to 35,000 clones listed, roughly 80% were seen once. This clone was detected a few times. Its antigen is currently unknown. This CDR3 is 14 amino acids long. V and J are TRBV21-1 and TRBJ1-2; TRBD1 reflects the table's D call only, with no check against the DNA. TRBV21-1 is an annotated pseudogene. Input material: blood. This sequence originates from a girl aged 2 to 9 with cystic fibrosis. The CDR3 is CASSDWTGGYGYTF. CDR3 sequence (DNA): TGTGCCAGCAGCGACTGGACAGGGGGCTATGGCTACACCTTC.